Following are 17 T cell receptor beta chains from one sample sequenced in a study of lung T cells in sarcoidosis with Löfgren's syndrome. TCRdb independently ran MiXCR on the reads; one entry per CDR3 protein. The data show some 19,000 distinct CDR3 sequences, with around 20% seen just once and approximately 0.76% held by the top ten. The source material was CD4+ T cells from bronchoalveolar lavage. These receptor sequences come from a human donor with sarcoidosis (Löfgren's syndrome or another form), or a control subject (not recorded which).

In its sample, this clonotype was seen many times. This chain connects TRBV28 to TRBJ1-1; possible D gene TRBD1, 5 bases. The CDR3 is 12 amino acids. Per the germline V gene, CDR1 is MDHEN and CDR2 is SYDVKM. Trimming took off 3 bases at V and 8 bases at J, with 10 bases between the two ends. The CDR3: CASSFRVGEAFF. The CDR3 bases are TGTGCCAGCAGTTTCAGGGTTGGAGAAGCTTTCTTT.

This clonotype has at least ten counts. V usage is TRBV5-1 and J usage is TRBJ2-5; D remains unclear. V was shortened by 2 bases and J by 4 bases, with 12 bases between the two germline ends. This CDR3 is 14 amino acids long. Germline values: CDR1 SGHRS, CDR2 YFSETQ. The CDR3 loop is CASSFAAPRETQYF. DNA for the CDR3: TGCGCCAGCAGCTTTGCGGCACCGCGAGAGACCCAGTACTTC.

This clonotype was detected many times. The CDR3 nucleotides read TGTGCCAGTAGTCCTACTACAAGGAACACTGAAGCTTTCTTT. Protein sequence: CASSPTTRNTEAFF. The V and J genes are TRBV19 and TRBJ1-1; D is undetermined. Trimming stripped 5 bases from V and 1 base from J, with 11 bases between. The CDR3 loop spans 14 amino acids. CDR1 is LNHDA, CDR2 SQIVND, per germline (reference sequence).

The chain recombines TRBV5-1 with TRBJ1-3, with D possibly matching TRBD1 (6 bases). The CDR3 loop spans 16 amino acids. V lost 5 bases to trimming and J lost 0 bases, with 15 bases between them. CDR1 and CDR2 (germline): SGHRS, YFSETQ. The CDR3 DNA reads TGCGCCAGCAGAAGGGGGTCAAACCCCTCTGGAAACACCATATATTTT. Its translation is CASRRGSNPSGNTIYF.

By share, this clonotype ranks as medium-sized. V usage is TRBV6-2 or TRBV6-3 and J usage is TRBJ2-1; a possible D gene is TRBD2 (6 bases). Trimming cost V 6 bases and J 9 bases, with 21 bases left between them. This CDR3 has 15 residues. Germline loops: CDR1 MNHEY, CDR2 SVGEGT. The CDR3 protein is CASRHSRRGFSEQFF. The DNA for the CDR3 is TGTGCCAGCAGGCACTCTAGGCGGGGTTTTTCTGAGCAGTTCTTC.

This clonotype has only one observation. This clone may be a read error of a much larger clone one base away. The chain carries TRBV7-2 and TRBJ2-3; D uncertain. The CDR3 runs 13 residues. Germline lookup yields CDR1 SGHTA and CDR2 FQGNSA. CDR3 region: CASSRTAKDAQYF. The CDR3 DNA reads TGTGCCAGCAGCCGTACCGCTAAAGATGCGCAGTATTTT.

This clonotype is medium-sized. The V and J genes are TRBV6-1 and TRBJ1-1, with a possible D match to TRBD1 (6 bases). The CDR3 consists of 13 residues. V was pared by 7 bases and J by 7 bases, with 16 bases between. Germline V gene sequence: CDR1 MNHNS, CDR2 SASEGT. The CDR3 nucleotides read TGTGCCAGCACCCTCGGGCCAGGGGATGAAGCTTTCTTT. This translates into CASTLGPGDEAFF.

The chain links TRBV7-3 to TRBJ2-3, with unresolved D. Germline CDR1 SGHTA, CDR2 FQGTGA. The V and J ends lost 4 bases and 4 bases respectively, with 9 bases between them. CDR3 length: 13 amino acids. The CDR3 nucleotides are TGTGCCAGCAGCTACAACTTTGCAGATACGCAGTATTTT. Protein: CASSYNFADTQYF.

This clonotype was seen at least ten times. The CDR3 reads CASSRGPRGNEQFF. Here the CDR3 DNA reads TGTGCCAGCAGCCGCGGGCCCAGGGGGAATGAGCAGTTCTTC. The rearrangement uses TRBV11-2 and TRBJ2-1; 7 positions agree with TRBD1. Trimming removed 5 bases from V and 7 bases from J; junction bases left unmatched: 8. The CDR3 spans 14 residues. CDR1 SGHAT and CDR2 FQNNGV come from the germline V gene.

There are a few counts of this clonotype. The rearrangement links TRBV19 to TRBJ2-2; 8 bases are shared with TRBD1. V lost 4 bases to trimming and J lost 3 bases; unmatched junction nucleotides: 4. The CDR3 sequence is 15 residues long. The germline gives CDR1 LNHDA, CDR2 SQIVND (reference sequence). CDR3 sequence (DNA): TGTGCCAGTAGTAGGGCGACAGGGGACACCGGGGAGCTGTTTTTT. It codes for CASSRATGDTGELFF. Complete variable domain (other parts from reference TRBV19 and TRBJ2-2): DGGITQSPKYLFRKEGQNVTLSCEQNLNHDAMYWYRQDPGQGLRLIYYSQIVNDFQKGDIAEGYSVSREKKESFPLTVTSAQKNPTAFYLCASSRATGDTGELFFGEGSRLTVL.

The sample holds a few counts of this clonotype. This chain uses TRBV5-4 with TRBJ2-5; possibly TRBD1 for D (6 bases). CDR1 and CDR2 from the germline V gene are SGHNT and YYREEE (reference sequence). V gave up 4 bases and J gave up 7 bases, with 14 bases separating them. This CDR3 has 13 amino acids. The CDR3 loop is CASSLRQAGTQYF. CDR3 sequence (DNA): TGTGCCAGCAGCCTCCGACAGGCAGGGACCCAGTACTTC.

Many counts were recorded for this clonotype. The chain uses TRBV20-1 and TRBJ2-5; D is uncertain. The CDR3 consists of 14 residues. Between the trimmed V and J ends, which lost 0 bases and 1 base, there was a span of 9 bases. The germline V gene has CDR1 DFQATT and CDR2 SNEGSKA (reference sequence). CDR3 coding DNA: TGCAGTGCTAGAGATCAAGCGAGCCAAGAGACCCAGTACTTC. It yields the protein CSARDQASQETQYF.

Within the sample, this clonotype is medium-sized (0.01 to 0.1%). The chain couples TRBV28 to TRBJ1-5; a possible D gene is TRBD1 (6 bases). The V gene lost 5 bases and the J gene lost 0 bases, with 11 bases spanning the gap. CDR3 length: 15 residues. CDR1 is MDHEN, CDR2 SYDVKM, per germline. DNA for the CDR3: TGTGCCAGCAGTACCTACAGGGTTAGCAATCAGCCCCAGCATTTT. Its protein is CASSTYRVSNQPQHF.

The chain links TRBV10-3 to TRBJ1-5; the D is unclear. This CDR3 comprises 12 residues. Per the germline V gene, CDR1 is ENHRY and CDR2 is SYGVKD. The V end lost 2 bases, the J end lost 4 bases, and 3 bases lay between the germline ends. The CDR3 reads CAISETNQPQHF. The CDR3 DNA reads TGTGCCATCAGTGAGACGAATCAGCCCCAGCATTTT.

In its sample, this clonotype was seen many times. The chain is built from TRBV28 and TRBJ2-1, with TRBD2 matching 7 bases. CDR1 is MDHEN and CDR2 is SYDVKM in the germline V gene. This CDR3 is built from 21 residues. V gave up 4 bases and J gave up 7 bases; unmatched junction bases: 28. The CDR3 is CASSSQGVFASGPFDGNEQFF. The CDR3 DNA sequence: TGTGCCAGCAGTTCCCAGGGTGTGTTCGCTAGCGGCCCTTTTGACGGGAATGAGCAGTTCTTC.

Many counts were recorded for this clonotype. V is TRBV20-1 and J is TRBJ2-1; the match to TRBD1 covers 7 bases. Trimming at V came to 6 bases and at J to 6 bases, leaving 5 bases not matched to a gene. CDR1 is DFQATT and CDR2 is SNEGSKA in the germline V gene (reference sequence). This CDR3 is built from 12 residues. CDR3 sequence reads: CSASRGFNEQFF. The CDR3 region has the DNA TGCAGTGCCTCCAGGGGGTTCAATGAGCAGTTCTTC.

This clonotype was counted only a few times. V is TRBV12-3 or TRBV12-4 and J is TRBJ2-1, with 8 bases matching TRBD2. CDR3 length: 14 residues. Losses at the gene ends were 6 bases for V and 8 bases for J; bases not matched to a gene: 9. CDR3 nucleotides: TGTGCCAGCAGCCTATCCGGGACTAGGGATGAGCAGTTCTTC. It codes for CASSLSGTRDEQFF.